These T cell receptor beta chains were read from a single sample in a study of OX40 agonist ivuxolimab in advanced cancers. Assay used: immunoSEQ multiplex PCR; TCRdb lists only in-frame clones, some missing. The table records more than 65,000 clones, 85% of them present only once. The starting material was CD4+ or CD8+ T cells sorted from blood, obtained in a trial of the OX40 agonist ivuxolimab. These receptors were collected from an adult with an advanced solid tumor such as melanoma, head and neck, liver or kidney cancer. Both conserved end residues are part of each CDR3. The D gene is left open where the match is weak. Not every row has a clone size; where given, it reads once, few, many or a size class.

j_gene,d_gene,abundance,v_gene,CDR3nt,CDR3aa
TRBJ1-3,.,once,TRBV5-8,TGTGCCAGCAGCTTACCGGGGGTTGGAGTTGGAAACACCATATATTTT,CASSLPGVGVGNTIYF
TRBJ1-2,.,.,TRBV2,TGTGCCAGCAGACTAGGGACAACTAACTATGGCTACACCTTC,CASRLGTTNYGYTF
TRBJ1-2,TRBD1,.,TRBV6-6,TGTGCCAGCAGTTACTCCGGCAGGGGGCTTAGTGGCTACACCTTC,CASSYSGRGLSGYTF
TRBJ2-7,.,few,TRBV28,TGTGCCAGCAGTTCGACGACATTACGGGACGGGACCTACGAGCAGTACTTC,CASSSTTLRDGTYEQYF
TRBJ2-5,TRBD1,.,TRBV7-9,TGTGCCAGCAGCCAAAAGGACAGGGGGGGGACCCAGTACTTC,CASSQKDRGGTQYF
TRBJ1-5,TRBD1,.,TRBV6-6,TGTGCCAGCCGCCCTTCTCCGGGACAGGGGAGTCAGCCCCAGCATTTT,CASRPSPGQGSQPQHF
TRBJ1-1,.,.,TRBV19,TGTGCCAGTATGGCAGGCCAACAGGGCTACACTGAAGCTTTCTTT,CASMAGQQGYTEAFF
TRBJ2-7,.,.,TRBV10-3,TGTGCCATCCTGGGGACAACGGGCTCCTACGAGCAGTACTTC,CAILGTTGSYEQYF
TRBJ2-3,TRBD2,.,TRBV7-2,TGTGCCAGCAGCTCGCTAGCGGGGGCGGGGGATACGCAGTATTTT,CASSSLAGAGDTQYF
TRBJ1-2,TRBD1,.,TRBV7-9,TGTGCCAGCAGCTTACGGCACAGGGGGTCCATGAACTATGGCTACACCTTC,CASSLRHRGSMNYGYTF
TRBJ1-2,.,.,TRBV11-3,TGTGCCAGCAGCTTATCCAAACACCCTTTCTATGGCTACACCTTC,CASSLSKHPFYGYTF
TRBJ2-2,TRBD2,.,TRBV13,TGTGCCAGCAGCACCCGCGGACTAGCGGGAGTCAGGGAGCTGTTTTTT,CASSTRGLAGVRELFF
TRBJ2-7,TRBD1,.,TRBV5-1,TGCGCCAGCAGCTTCTTTCCGGGACAGACCTACGAGCAGTACTTC,CASSFFPGQTYEQYF
TRBJ2-7,TRBD2,.,TRBV9,TGTGCCAGCAGCGTAGGGGAGGGGTTCTACGAGCAGTACTTC,CASSVGEGFYEQYF
TRBJ2-3,.,.,TRBV7-8,TGTGCCAGCAGCTTAGGTCTCCGGCAGCAGGGGAATTTGTATTTT,CASSLGLRQQGNLYF
TRBJ2-1,TRBD2,.,TRBV25-1,TGTGCCAGCAGTGAACCCGGGACTAGCGGGAATGAGCAGTTCTTC,CASSEPGTSGNEQFF
TRBJ1-4,TRBD1,few,TRBV6-1,TGTGCCAGCAGTCTCGGACAGGGGAATGAAAAACTGTTTTTT,CASSLGQGNEKLFF
TRBJ1-1,.,.,TRBV28,TGTGCCAGCAGTCTCACTGATGGGGTGGGGAACACTGAAGCTTTCTTT,CASSLTDGVGNTEAFF
TRBJ1-5,.,.,TRBV19,TGTGCCAGTAGTATAAGTGACTTCACCCTAGTGGGCAATCAGCCCCAGCATTTT,CASSISDFTLVGNQPQHF
TRBJ2-5,TRBD2,once,TRBV19,TGTGCCAGTAGTACCACACGGGCTAGCGGGGGGCCCCAAGAGACCCAGTACTTC,CASSTTRASGGPQETQYF
TRBJ2-1,TRBD1,.,TRBV10-2,TGCGCCAGCAAACTAAGGGACAGCTACTACAATGAGCAGTTCTTC,CASKLRDSYYNEQFF
TRBJ2-3,.,once,TRBV19,TGTGCCAGTAACCCGGCGGACACAGATACGCAGTATTTT,CASNPADTDTQYF
TRBJ1-6,.,.,TRBV30,TGTGCCTGGAGTGAGAGTCTGTATAATTCACCCCTCCACTTT,CAWSESLYNSPLHF
TRBJ2-2,TRBD2,.,TRBV5-1,TGCGCCAGCAGCTCCGGGGGGATCACCGGGGAGCTGTTTTTT,CASSSGGITGELFF
TRBJ2-3,TRBD1,.,TRBV19,TGTGCCAGTAGTCCCTCCGGGACAGCCTACACAGATACGCAGTATTTT,CASSPSGTAYTDTQYF
TRBJ2-5,.,.,TRBV7-2,TGTGCCAGCAGCTTACGGGGCGGATCCTATGAGACCCAGTACTTC,CASSLRGGSYETQYF
TRBJ2-6,.,few,TRBV7-3,TGTGCCAGCAGCCTCGGTTACTCTGGGGCCAACGTCCTGACTTTC,CASSLGYSGANVLTF
TRBJ1-1,.,.,TRBV18,TGTGCCAGCATCCCTCGGGGTGGCACTGAAGCTTTCTTT,CASIPRGGTEAFF
TRBJ1-2,.,.,TRBV7-9,TGTGCCAGCAGCTCGTCCCCCGGGCGGGCGGAGATAAAAGGCTACACCTTC,CASSSSPGRAEIKGYTF
TRBJ1-6,.,.,TRBV5-6,TGTGCCAGCAGCTTCGGACGGATTGATTCACCCCTCCACTTT,CASSFGRIDSPLHF
TRBJ2-1,.,.,TRBV30,TGTGCCTGGAGTAGAGGTCTCTACAATGAGCAGTTCTTC,CAWSRGLYNEQFF
TRBJ1-6,.,.,TRBV9,TGTGCCAGCAGCCGGGAGGGCTCCTATAATTCACCCCTCCACTTT,CASSREGSYNSPLHF
TRBJ2-1,TRBD2,.,TRBV23-1,TGCGCCAGCAGTCAATCTCGAGGGACTAGCGGGAGGGCGGATGGCAATGAGCAGTTCTTC,CASSQSRGTSGRADGNEQFF
TRBJ1-1,.,.,TRBV19,TGTGCCAGTAGTCGGGACGGTGGAAACACTGAAGCTTTCTTT,CASSRDGGNTEAFF
TRBJ2-7,TRBD2,.,TRBV7-2,TGTGCCAGCAGCTTAGCAGCGGGGGGGCCCTACGAGCAGTACTTC,CASSLAAGGPYEQYF
TRBJ1-2,.,few,TRBV7-9,TGTGCCAGCAGCCAAACCGGGACTTCTATCGGCTACACCTTC,CASSQTGTSIGYTF
TRBJ1-2,.,.,TRBV5-6,TGTGCCAGCAGCTCTGGGACATATGGCTACACCTTC,CASSSGTYGYTF
TRBJ2-7,.,few,TRBV7-9,TGTGCCAGCAGCTCTATGACAGCGTACGAGCAGTACTTC,CASSSMTAYEQYF
TRBJ1-2,TRBD1,.,TRBV5-4,TGTGCCAGCAGCTACGAGACAGGGAACGGCTACACCTTC,CASSYETGNGYTF
TRBJ2-1,TRBD2,.,TRBV12-5,TGTGCTAGTGGTTTGAGACTAGCGGGAGAGGGCAATGAGCAGTTCTTC,CASGLRLAGEGNEQFF
TRBJ2-1,TRBD1,.,TRBV11-3,TGTGCCAGCAGCGACAGGGCGGGTTACAATGAGCAGTTCTTC,CASSDRAGYNEQFF